Following are 15 T cell receptor beta chains from one sample sequenced in a study of glioma-infiltrating T cells after dendritic cell vaccination. Assay used: immunoSEQ multiplex PCR; TCRdb lists only in-frame clones, some missing. The table records fewer than 75,000 clones, under 90% of them present only once. Time point here: after dendritic cell vaccination, including at tumor progression/relapse. The source material was blood, sampled after dendritic cell vaccination. Source of these receptors: a human donor with glioblastoma.

This clone was counted only a few times. The chain couples TRBV12-2 to TRBJ2-2; the table gives TRBD2 as D, unverified against the DNA. TRBV12-2 is noted as a pseudogene. CDR3 length: 13 residues. The CDR3 loop is CASPWCGTGELFF. CDR3 in DNA: TGTGCAAGTCCCTGGTGCGGGACCGGGGAGCTGTTTTTT.

The genes are TRBV6-5 and TRBJ1-6, with no clear D. The CDR3 loop spans 16 amino acids. Germline V gene sequence: CDR1 MNHEY, CDR2 SVGAGI. V was pared by 2 bases and J by 4 bases, with 12 bases between. The CDR3 DNA reads as TGTGCCAGCAGTTACCAGACAAGCGGATATAATTCACCCCTCCACTTT. This encodes CASSYQTSGYNSPLHF.

The chain combines TRBV29-1 with TRBJ2-5; 10 bases fit TRBD1. Looked up from germline, CDR1 is SQVTM and CDR2 is ANQGSEA. V lost 3 bases, J lost 2 bases, and 3 bases stayed unmatched. This CDR3 has 14 amino acids. In DNA, the CDR3 is TGCAGCGTTGACGGGACAGGGGTGCAAGAGACCCAGTACTTC. Its translation is CSVDGTGVQETQYF.

The V call is TRBV30, the J call TRBJ2-5; perhaps TRBD1 as D (5 bases). CDR3 length: 16 residues. V lost 5 bases to trimming and J lost 1 base, with 20 bases between them. Germline loops: CDR1 GTSNPN, CDR2 SVGIG (reference sequence). The CDR3 DNA sequence: TGTGCCTGGGGCCCAGACAGCAGGGTCCCCCAAGAGACCCAGTACTTC. The encoded protein is CAWGPDSRVPQETQYF.

The J gene is TRBJ2-5, the V gene TRBV15; D is perhaps TRBD2 (6 bases). The germline gives CDR1 LNHNV, CDR2 YYDKDF (reference sequence). Trimming removed 4 bases at V and 4 bases at J, with 25 bases between. CDR3 length: 18 residues. CDR3 bases: TGTGCCACCAGCACCCCTCGACGGGAAGCGGGTCCCCGAGAGACCCAGTACTTC. Its translation is CATSTPRREAGPRETQYF. Full variable domain (missing parts from reference TRBV15 and TRBJ2-5): DAMVIQNPRYQVTQFGKPVTLSCSQTLNHNVMYWYQQKSSQAPKLLFHYYDKDFNNEADTPDNFQSRRPNTSFCFLDIRSPGLGDTAMYLCATSTPRREAGPRETQYFGPGTRLLVL.

The chain carries TRBV27 and TRBJ1-2; TRBD1 matches 7 bases. This CDR3 has 15 residues. CDR1 is MNHEY, CDR2 SMNVEV, per germline (reference sequence). Trimming removed 5 bases from V and 7 bases from J; junction bases left unmatched: 13. For the CDR3, the DNA is TGTGCCAGCAGTCCCCCCGACAGGGACATCTTTGGCTACACCTTC. Its translation is CASSPPDRDIFGYTF.

J is TRBJ2-1 and V is TRBV7-8, with 12 bases fitting TRBD2. Germline lookup yields CDR1 SGHVS and CDR2 FQNEAQ. After removal of 4 bases from V and 7 bases from J, the junction contained 8 bases not matched to a gene. There are 16 residues in the CDR3. CDR3 sequence (DNA): TGTGCCAGCAGCTCACGAAGACTAGCGGGGGTGAATGAGCAGTTCTTC. This translates into CASSSRRLAGVNEQFF.

The chain combines TRBV18 with TRBJ2-2, with unresolved D. The CDR3 length is 13 residues. Trimming cost V 3 bases and J 0 bases, with 2 bases left between them. Germline CDR1 KGHSH, CDR2 LQKENI. CDR3 nucleotides: TGTGCCAGCTCACCCTCGAACACCGGGGAGCTGTTTTTT. It encodes CASSPSNTGELFF. The full variable domain, in which reference TRBV18 and TRBJ2-2 provide the parts outside the CDR3, is NAGVMQNPRHLVRRRGQEARLRCSPMKGHSHVYWYRQLPEEGLKFMVYLQKENIIDESGMPKERFSAEFPKEGPSILRIQQVVRGDSAAYFCASSPSNTGELFFGEGSRLTVL.

The rearrangement uses TRBV5-6 and TRBJ1-1; the D gene is possibly TRBD1 (5 bases). Trimming left V 0 bases short and J 10 bases short, with 10 bases between. In germline, CDR1 is SGHDT, CDR2 YYEEEE. The CDR3 runs 12 residues. As DNA, the CDR3 is TGTGCCAGCAGCTTGGGGGGGGGAAGAGCTTTCTTT. Its translation: CASSLGGGRAFF. The whole variable domain, filled in from reference TRBV5-6 and TRBJ1-1, reads DAGVTQSPTHLIKTRGQQVTLRCSPKSGHDTVSWYQQALGQGPQFIFQYYEEEERQRGNFPDRFSGHQFPNYSSELNVNALLLGDSALYLCASSLGGGRAFFGQGTRLTVV.

V and J are TRBV4-1 and TRBJ2-7, with 8 bases fitting TRBD2. The trim removed 4 bases at V and 2 bases at J, leaving 7 bases unmatched. Germline V gene lookup returns CDR1 MGHRA and CDR2 YSYEKL. The CDR3 is 15 residues long. The CDR3 DNA reads TGCGCCAGCAGCCGGCCGGGACTAGTAACCTACGAGCAGTACTTC. Its protein is CASSRPGLVTYEQYF.

The chain recombines TRBV6-6 with TRBJ2-7, with 7 bases that match TRBD1. J lost 5 bases, V lost 6 bases, and 16 bases had no gene match. This CDR3 has 16 amino acids. Germline CDR1 is MNHNY and CDR2 is SVGAGI (reference sequence). In nucleotides, the CDR3 is TGTGCCAGCAGCGCCCGGCGACAGGGTACAGACCACGAGCAGTACTTC. It codes for CASSARRQGTDHEQYF.

The J gene is TRBJ2-5, the V gene TRBV25-1; maybe TRBD2 (5 bases). Germline lookup yields CDR1 MGHDK and CDR2 SYGVNS. There are 15 residues in the CDR3. V was pared by 8 bases and J by 4 bases, with 20 bases between. The CDR3 DNA follows: TGTGCCAGCTCCCCGCGGGCCCGGTCCTTAGAGACCCAGTACTTC. Its translation is CASSPRARSLETQYF.

The chain uses TRBV19 and TRBJ1-6, with 7 bases identical to TRBD1. The CDR3 runs 17 residues. Germline trimming cut 3 bases from V and 5 bases from J; bases unmatched to any gene: 10. Germline V CDR1 and CDR2: LNHDA, SQIVND (reference sequence). CDR3 amino acids: CASSIIDRTGDNSPLHF. In nucleotides, the CDR3 is TGTGCCAGTAGTATTATTGACCGGACAGGCGATAATTCACCCCTCCACTTT.

There are a few counts of this clone. The V call is TRBV2, the J call TRBJ1-6, with 7 positions matching TRBD1. The CDR3 totals 15 residues. Looked up from germline, CDR1 is SNHLY and CDR2 is FYNNEI. Unmatched junction bases numbered 11, after V lost 6 bases and J lost 9 bases. The CDR3 coding sequence is TGTGCCAGCAGCACCCTAGACAGGGCAAGTTCACCCCTCCACTTT. As protein: CASSTLDRASSPLHF.

In its sample, this clone was seen once. The chain recombines TRBV11-2 with TRBJ1-2; 8 bases align to TRBD1. This CDR3 comprises 14 residues. Germline V gene data show CDR1 as SGHAT and CDR2 as FQNNGV. J lost 8 bases, V lost 6 bases, and 11 bases had no gene match. The CDR3 DNA is TGTGCCAGCAGACTACGGACAGGGATGGAGGGCTACACCTTC. Translating it yields CASRLRTGMEGYTF.